This entry is about one T cell receptor (beta chain). Its antigen is currently unknown. The data were taken from a study of shared clonotypes between healthy human individuals. General observations from the study: All-four-donor shared clonotypes had higher generation probabilities than non-shared clonotypes did.

V shed 3 bases, J shed 11 bases, and the junction held 9 bases outside the gene matches. The length of the CDR3 is 13 residues. Germline V gene lookup returns CDR1 KGHSH and CDR2 LQKENI. Assay: immunoSEQ multiplex PCR; the TCRdb copy retains only in-frame clones and omits some. The repertoire holds 950,000 to 1,200,000 clones, about 72% seen once, with 0.89% in the top ten. The receptor's source is a man aged 18 to 29 in good health. Some clones in this sample may be carry-over from other donors' samples. Sequencing was done on a sample of memory CD4+ T cells from PBMCs. Subset of the sample: CD45RA-negative fraction. The V call is TRBV18, the J call TRBJ1-1; TRBD1 agrees at 7 bases. For the CDR3, the DNA is TGTGCCAGCTCACCGCAACAGGGGTCGGGGGCTTTCTTT. The encoded protein is CASSPQQGSGAFF.